This paragraph reports one T cell receptor beta chain. What it recognizes is unknown. Germline trimming cut 3 bases from V and 6 bases from J; bases unmatched to any gene: 2. The CDR3 consists of 16 residues. CDR1 is SNHLY and CDR2 is FYNNEI in the germline V gene. The data stem from a study of radiotherapy plus CTLA-4 blockade in lung cancer. For the study at large: With roughly 28% of patients having disease control, objective responses were seen in under 20%. The study, taken as a whole, reports: Early shifts in blood T cell clones, with interferon-beta, reportedly predicted response best. An expansion of tumor-derived TCR clones occurred in blood after radiotherapy plus ipilimumab.

Libraries were prepared by immunoSEQ multiplex PCR; TCRdb keeps only in-frame clonotypes and omits some of them. The sample carries about 97,000 clones, approximately 72% recorded once. This material consisted of peripheral blood, taken from a patient treated with radiotherapy plus ipilimumab. This rearrangement joins TRBV2 to TRBJ2-1, with 16 bases that match TRBD2. The TCR comes from a human donor with non-small cell lung cancer who had a partial response to radiotherapy plus ipilimumab. Some clones in this sample may be carry-over from other donors' samples. CDR3 nucleotides: TGTGCCAGCAGTGAGGGACTAGCGGGAGGGGTCAATGAGCAGTTCTTC. Protein product: CASSEGLAGGVNEQFF.